Listed below are T cell receptor beta chains from one sample, sequenced in a study of blood T cell repertoires in COVID-19. Produced via immunoSEQ multiplex PCR; TCRdb's table is partial and in-frame only. In the table there are around 190,000 clones, approximately 87% of which are singletons. Sequencing used peripheral blood. The receptors stem from a man between 65 and 80 years old with active or convalescent COVID-19. CDR3s include the opening cysteine and the closing phenylalanine or tryptophan. A D gene is named only where the DNA matches it firmly. Not all rows give a size; the values are once, few, many and, for expanded clones, a class.

.	.	TRBJ1-6	TRBV2	CASSTLGSENSPLHF	TGTGCCAGCAGTACCTTGGGTTCGGAGAATTCACCCCTCCACTTT
.	TRBD1	TRBJ2-7	TRBV27	CASSMDRDSLEQYF	TGTGCCAGCAGTATGGACAGGGACTCGCTCGAGCAGTACTTC
.	.	TRBJ1-1	TRBV21-1	CATGSGSDRGNTEAFF	TGTGCCACCGGAAGTGGGTCGGACAGGGGGAACACTGAAGCTTTCTTT
.	TRBD2	TRBJ2-1	TRBV9	CASSATSGSQFF	TGTGCCAGCAGCGCGACTAGCGGGAGCCAGTTCTTC
.	.	TRBJ2-3	TRBV15	CATSRGGGSPPTTDTQYF	TGTGCCACCAGCAGAGGAGGTGGGAGTCCCCCGACCACAGATACGCAGTATTTT
.	.	TRBJ1-5	TRBV15	CATSRDLGGNQPQHF	TGTGCCACCAGCAGAGATTTGGGCGGCAATCAGCCCCAGCATTTT
once	.	TRBJ2-7	TRBV10-2	CASSETADSYEQYF	TGCGCCAGCAGTGAAACGGCGGATTCCTACGAGCAGTACTTC
.	.	TRBJ2-7	TRBV11-2	CASSLVRDIVYEQYF	TGTGCCAGCAGCTTAGTACGGGACATCGTCTACGAGCAGTACTTC
.	TRBD2	TRBJ2-7	TRBV10-2	CASTGGSGRAGEQYF	TGCGCCAGCACCGGCGGAAGCGGGAGGGCGGGGGAGCAGTACTTC
.	.	TRBJ1-5	TRBV28	CASSLYGGISNQPQHF	TGTGCCAGCAGTTTATATGGGGGGATTAGCAATCAGCCCCAGCATTTT
.	.	TRBJ2-1	TRBV7-2	CASSHRDIVYNEQFF	TGTGCCAGCAGCCATAGGGACATTGTCTACAATGAGCAGTTCTTC
.	.	TRBJ2-1	TRBV28	CASSKGLGSINEQFF	TGTGCCAGCAGCAAAGGTTTGGGGAGTATCAATGAGCAGTTCTTC
.	.	TRBJ1-5	TRBV27	CASSPPGQPQHF	TGTGCCAGCAGTCCGCCAGGCCAGCCCCAGCATTTT
.	TRBD1	TRBJ1-2	TRBV5-1	CASSLGDRDGYGYTF	TGCGCCAGCAGCTTGGGGGACAGGGACGGCTATGGCTACACCTTC
.	TRBD2	TRBJ2-3	TRBV6-6	CASSYAGAGVTDTQYF	TGTGCCAGCAGTTACGCCGGAGCGGGGGTGACAGATACGCAGTATTTT
.	TRBD2	TRBJ2-7	TRBV7-3	CASSLIAGGSYEQYF	TGTGCCAGCAGCTTAATAGCGGGAGGCTCCTACGAGCAGTACTTC
once	TRBD1	TRBJ2-3	TRBV7-2	CASSTGTGGTDTQYF	TGTGCCAGCAGTACCGGGACAGGGGGAACAGATACGCAGTATTTT
.	TRBD2	TRBJ2-7	TRBV6-2/TRBV6-3	CASSPAGSISEQYF	TGTGCCAGCAGCCCAGCGGGGTCTATTTCGGAGCAGTACTTC
.	.	TRBJ1-4	TRBV5-1	CASSLAVGATNEKLFF	TGCGCCAGCAGCTTGGCCGTGGGAGCAACTAATGAAAAACTGTTTTTT
once	.	TRBJ2-7	TRBV6-5	CASTLRVYEQYF	TGTGCCAGCACGCTGAGGGTCTACGAGCAGTACTTC
once	.	TRBJ1-2	TRBV28	CASSLSWGPNYGYTF	TGTGCCAGCAGTCTCTCCTGGGGCCCTAACTATGGCTACACCTTC
.	.	TRBJ2-3	TRBV2	CASSPGGGRSDTQYF	TGTGCCAGCAGTCCCGGGGGCGGGAGATCAGATACGCAGTATTTT
.	TRBD1	TRBJ1-5	TRBV19	CASSIGWTGVSGPNQPQHF	TGTGCCAGTAGTATTGGTTGGACAGGGGTCTCGGGGCCAAATCAGCCCCAGCATTTT
.	.	TRBJ1-4	TRBV15	CATSKGGGDEKLFF	TGTGCCACCAGCAAGGGAGGGGGGGATGAAAAACTGTTTTTT
once	.	TRBJ1-2	TRBV28	CASRGQGLDGYTF	TGTGCCAGCAGGGGCCAGGGACTGGACGGCTACACCTTC
.	.	TRBJ1-3	TRBV30	CACSHNSGNTIYF	TGTGCCTGTTCACACAACTCTGGAAACACCATATATTTT
once	TRBD2	TRBJ2-2	TRBV7-8	CASSPRDYSTGELFF	TGTGCCAGCAGCCCCAGGGACTACTCCACCGGGGAGCTGTTTTTT
once	.	TRBJ1-5	TRBV21-1	CASSTLLQGAPKGPQHF	TGTGCCAGCAGCACTTTGTTACAGGGGGCCCCCAAAGGGCCCCAGCATTTT
.	TRBD1	TRBJ1-1	TRBV10-1	CASSGQGRNTEAFF	TGCGCCAGCAGTGGACAGGGGAGGAACACTGAAGCTTTCTTT
.	.	TRBJ2-5	TRBV7-1	CASSSNLLGYRQSGAQLYQETQYF	TGTGCCAGCAGCTCAAACCTACTTGGGTACCGCCAATCCGGAGCCCAGCTGTACCAAGAGACCCAGTACTTC
.	.	TRBJ1-1	TRBV19	CASSIEKNTEAFF	TGTGCCAGTAGTATTGAGAAGAACACTGAAGCTTTCTTT
.	TRBD2	TRBJ2-7	TRBV7-2	CASSLGYGGEWYEQYF	TGTGCCAGCAGCTTAGGTTATGGGGGGGAGTGGTACGAGCAGTACTTC
.	TRBD1	TRBJ1-2	TRBV19	CASTVLTGGSRGGYTF	TGTGCCAGTACCGTACTCACAGGGGGCTCTCGCGGTGGCTACACCTTC
.	.	TRBJ2-5	TRBV18	CASSYALETQYF	TGTGCCAGCTCATACGCGTTGGAGACCCAGTACTTC
.	.	TRBJ1-1	TRBV7-8	CASSPLGGGEGEAFF	TGTGCCAGCAGCCCACTGGGTGGGGGCGAAGGTGAAGCTTTCTTT
.	.	TRBJ2-5	TRBV7-9	CASTRRTAGETQYF	TGTGCCAGCACCAGGAGGACCGCAGGCGAGACCCAGTACTTC
.	TRBD1	TRBJ2-1	TRBV27	CASSSTGTYNEQFF	TGTGCCAGCAGTTCGACAGGGACCTACAATGAGCAGTTCTTC
.	.	TRBJ1-2	TRBV5-1	CASSGAQTGASNYGYTF	TGCGCCAGCAGCGGAGCACAGACAGGAGCGTCTAACTATGGCTACACCTTC
.	TRBD1	TRBJ2-7	TRBV15	CATSRARDRGLTYEQYF	TGTGCCACCAGCAGGGCTCGGGACAGGGGGTTGACCTACGAGCAGTACTTC
once	TRBD2	TRBJ2-1	TRBV11-2	CASSPTSGSYNEQFF	TGTGCCAGCAGCCCAACTAGCGGGAGCTACAATGAGCAGTTCTTC
.	.	TRBJ1-1	TRBV2	CASYRVRGAAFF	TGTGCCAGCTATCGGGTCAGGGGAGCAGCTTTCTTT
once	.	TRBJ1-3	TRBV10-3	CAISDDRGNTIYF	TGTGCCATCAGTGATGACAGGGGAAACACCATATATTTT
.	.	TRBJ1-2	TRBV6-5	CASRKGAGARGYTF	TGTGCCAGCAGAAAGGGAGCAGGGGCGAGAGGCTACACCTTC
.	TRBD1	TRBJ2-1	TRBV14	CASSRGTGGVHNEQFF	TGTGCCAGCAGCCGAGGGACAGGGGGCGTCCACAATGAGCAGTTCTTC
.	TRBD1	TRBJ1-5	TRBV7-9	CASSLLGTGDQPQHF	TGTGCCAGCAGCTTACTAGGGACAGGGGATCAGCCCCAGCATTTT
.	.	TRBJ1-1	TRBV9	CASSVAGLGTEAFF	TGTGCCAGCAGCGTCGCAGGGCTTGGCACTGAAGCTTTCTTT
once	.	TRBJ2-5	TRBV28	CASSLRRETQYF	TGTGCCAGCAGTTTAAGGCGGGAGACCCAGTACTTC
.	TRBD2	TRBJ2-1	TRBV10-3	CAISASGGNNEQLF	TGTGCCATCAGTGCTAGCGGGGGGAACAATGAGCAGCTCTTC
once	.	TRBJ1-6	TRBV25-1	CASSGTGSNSPLHF	TGTGCCAGCAGTGGTACAGGTAGTAATTCACCCCTCCACTTT